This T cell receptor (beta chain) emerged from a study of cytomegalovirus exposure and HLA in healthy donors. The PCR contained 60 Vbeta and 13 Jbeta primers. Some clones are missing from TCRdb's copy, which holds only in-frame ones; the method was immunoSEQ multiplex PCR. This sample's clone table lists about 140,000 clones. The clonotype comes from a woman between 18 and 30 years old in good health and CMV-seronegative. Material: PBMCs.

The CDR3 DNA sequence: TGTGCCAGCAGCTTAACGAGAGACAGGGGTAATGAGCAGTTCTTC. Encoded protein: CASSLTRDRGNEQFF. The V gene is TRBV7-3, the J gene TRBJ2-1, with 8 nucleotides matching TRBD1. V shed 0 bases and J 7 bases; nucleotides not matched to a gene: 5. The CDR3 extends over 15 amino acids. Germline CDR1 is SGHTA and CDR2 is FQGTGA.